One and the same sample provided the 19 T cell receptor beta chains below, sequenced in a study of T cell responses to AZD1222 COVID-19 vaccine. Profiled with immunoSEQ multiplex PCR; TCRdb holds only in-frame clones, not every one. In the table there are 95,000 to 110,000 clones, 80% to 90% of which are singletons. The sample consisted of peripheral blood, taken on day 0 of AZD1222 vaccination. The source of these receptors is an adult in good health.

Here the CDR3 reads CASVFDRLINQPQHF. CDR3 DNA sequence: TGCGCCAGCGTTTTTGACAGGCTCATTAATCAGCCCCAGCATTTT. The V gene is TRBV5-1, the J gene TRBJ1-5; possibly TRBD1 for D (6 bases). V shed 7 bases and J shed 4 bases, with 18 bases lying between them. Germline assignment: CDR1 SGHRS and CDR2 YFSETQ. The CDR3 runs to 15 residues.

This clone was recorded a few times. The rearrangement links TRBV18 to TRBJ2-7; 7 bases map to TRBD2. Germline lookup yields CDR1 KGHSH and CDR2 LQKENI. J lost 3 bases, V lost 6 bases, and 5 bases had no gene match. The CDR3 extends over 13 amino acids. The CDR3: CASSPGRDYEQYF. The CDR3 DNA is TGTGCCAGCTCTCCAGGGAGGGACTACGAGCAGTACTTC.

The chain has TRBV19 and TRBJ1-2, with D unclear. Trimming removed 6 bases at V and 4 bases at J, with 12 bases between. The V gene's germline CDR1 is LNHDA and CDR2 SQIVND (reference sequence). The CDR3 runs 13 residues. The chain's CDR3 is CASSVGFGYGYTF. CDR3 nucleotides: TGTGCCAGTAGCGTGGGGTTCGGCTATGGCTACACCTTC.

This chain uses TRBV10-3 with TRBJ1-1, with TRBD1 matching 7 bases. The CDR3 runs to 14 residues. The germline V gene encodes CDR1 ENHRY and CDR2 SYGVKD. The ends lost 7 bases at V and 4 bases at J; junction bases unmatched: 9. The CDR3 reads CAINKRGLGTEAFF. The CDR3 DNA reads TGTGCCATCAACAAGAGGGGGCTTGGCACTGAAGCTTTCTTT.

V gene TRBV29-1 combines with J gene TRBJ1-5, with D maybe TRBD1 (6 bases). CDR1 is SQVTM, CDR2 ANQGSEA, per germline. The CDR3 is 13 residues long. Trimming took off 7 bases at V and 4 bases at J, with 14 bases between the two ends. The CDR3 is CSAQVQGNQPQHF. Written as DNA, the CDR3 is TGCAGCGCCCAAGTTCAGGGGAATCAGCCCCAGCATTTT.

This chain's CDR3 is CASSLDRASTEAFF. DNA of the CDR3: TGCGCCAGCAGCTTGGACAGGGCCAGCACTGAAGCTTTCTTT. V and J are TRBV5-1 and TRBJ1-1; TRBD1 might be the D (6 bases). The CDR3 covers 14 residues. Trimming removed 0 bases at V and 4 bases at J, with 10 bases between. Per germline, CDR1 SGHRS and CDR2 YFSETQ. The whole variable domain, filled in from reference TRBV5-1 and TRBJ1-1, reads KAGVTQTPRYLIKTRGQQVTLSCSPISGHRSVSWYQQTPGQGLQFLFEYFSETQRNKGNFPGRFSGRQFSNSRSEMNVSTLELGDSALYLCASSLDRASTEAFFGQGTRLTVV.

This chain links TRBV4-3 with TRBJ1-3; D remains ambiguous. Per germline, CDR1 LGHNA and CDR2 YSLEER. This CDR3 spans 14 amino acids. Between the trimmed V and J ends, which lost 0 bases and 0 bases, there was a span of 3 bases. The CDR3 sequence: CASSQELSGNTIYF. For the CDR3, the DNA is TGCGCCAGCAGCCAAGAGCTCTCTGGAAACACCATATATTTT.

This chain joins TRBV9 and TRBJ1-2, with 8 positions matching TRBD1. Germline V gives CDR1 SGDLS, CDR2 YYNGEE. V dropped 3 bases and J dropped 3; count of bases not matched to a gene: 1. The CDR3 has 13 amino acids. In DNA, the CDR3 is TGTGCCAGCAGCGCGACAGGGGACTATGGCTACACCTTC. As protein: CASSATGDYGYTF.

The rearrangement links TRBV5-1 to TRBJ1-1; D perhaps matches TRBD1 (5 bases). Trimming removed 1 base at V and 5 bases at J, with 9 bases between. The length of the CDR3 is 13 residues. Per the germline V gene, CDR1 is SGHRS and CDR2 is YFSETQ. The CDR3 DNA follows: TGCGCCAGCAGCTTGCATGAGGGGACTGAAGCTTTCTTT. Amino acids: CASSLHEGTEAFF.

V and J are TRBV9 and TRBJ2-2; D might be TRBD1 (6 bases). CDR1 is SGDLS, CDR2 YYNGEE, per germline. The germline V and J ends were trimmed by 3 bases and 1 base, with 13 bases remaining between them. There are 16 residues in the CDR3. CDR3 sequence: CASSATGTMNTGELFF. In nucleotides, the CDR3 is TGTGCCAGCAGCGCCACCGGGACAATGAACACCGGGGAGCTGTTTTTT. Full variable domain (rest looked up from reference TRBV9 and TRBJ2-2): DSGVTQTPKHLITATGQRVTLRCSPRSGDLSVYWYQQSLDQGLQFLIQYYNGEERAKGNILERFSAQQFPDLHSELNLSSLELGDSALYFCASSATGTMNTGELFFGEGSRLTVL.

V is TRBV27 and J is TRBJ1-4, with D perhaps TRBD1 (6 bases). The germline CDR1 and CDR2 sequences are MNHEY and SMNVEV (reference sequence). V was cut by 8 bases and J by 7 bases, with 20 bases left in between. This CDR3 is built from 15 residues. The CDR3 reads CASQQGAGYGEKLFF. In nucleotides, the CDR3 is TGTGCCAGCCAACAGGGCGCGGGATATGGTGAAAAACTGTTTTTT. Supplemented by reference TRBV27 and TRBJ1-4, the full variable domain reads EAQVTQNPRYLITVTGKKLTVTCSQNMNHEYMSWYRQDPGLGLRQIYYSMNVEVTDKGDVPEGYKVSRKEKRNFPLILESPSPNQTSLYFCASQQGAGYGEKLFFGSGTQLSVL.

V is TRBV6-1 and J is TRBJ2-2; 12 bases agree with TRBD2. Unmatched junction bases numbered 8, after V lost 3 bases and J lost 0 bases. The CDR3 sequence is 19 residues long. CDR1 MNHNS and CDR2 SASEGT come from the germline V gene. The CDR3 reads CASSERTSGEFSNTGELFF. The CDR3 nucleotides are TGTGCCAGCAGTGAGAGGACTAGCGGGGAATTTTCGAACACCGGGGAGCTGTTTTTT.

To note about this clone: The identical CDR3 is also encoded by other nucleotide sequences in the sample. J is TRBJ1-1 and V is TRBV9; no clear D gene. CDR1 and CDR2 (germline): SGDLS, YYNGEE. Trimming pared 0 bases from V and 5 bases from J, leaving 8 bases between. This CDR3 has 13 residues. Here the CDR3 reads CASSVASRTEAFF. CDR3 bases: TGTGCCAGCAGCGTAGCCTCGAGGACTGAAGCTTTCTTT. Full variable domain (missing parts from reference TRBV9 and TRBJ1-1): DSGVTQTPKHLITATGQRVTLRCSPRSGDLSVYWYQQSLDQGLQFLIQYYNGEERAKGNILERFSAQQFPDLHSELNLSSLELGDSALYFCASSVASRTEAFFGQGTRLTVV.

This chain connects TRBV7-2 to TRBJ1-4; 8 positions agree with TRBD1. CDR1 SGHTA and CDR2 FQGNSA come from the germline V gene. The CDR3 loop spans 14 amino acids. The V gene end was trimmed by 5 bases and the J gene end by 5 bases; junction bases not matched to a gene: 4. CDR3 sequence reads: CASSPQGVNEKLFF. In DNA form, the CDR3 reads TGTGCCAGCAGCCCACAGGGGGTGAATGAAAAACTGTTTTTT.

This clone was found a few times. V usage is TRBV30 and J usage is TRBJ2-7, with D maybe TRBD2 (6 bases). Germline loops: CDR1 GTSNPN, CDR2 SVGIG (reference sequence). V lost 5 bases to trimming and J lost 4 bases, with 15 bases between them. CDR3 size: 13 residues. The CDR3 spells CAWCTGVGYEQYF. The CDR3 region has the DNA TGTGCCTGGTGTACGGGGGTAGGGTACGAGCAGTACTTC.

V and J are TRBV28 and TRBJ2-5; D uncertain. The germline V gene encodes CDR1 MDHEN and CDR2 SYDVKM. This CDR3 has 13 amino acids. V was shortened by 5 bases and J by 2 bases, with 9 bases between the two germline ends. For the CDR3, the DNA is TGTGCCAGCAGTCGGACGCGACAAGAGACCCAGTACTTC. Its protein is CASSRTRQETQYF.

This sequence joins TRBV19 and TRBJ2-7; 11 positions match TRBD1. This CDR3 comprises 17 residues. Trimming at V came to 9 bases and at J to 2 bases, leaving 15 bases not matched to a gene. The germline V gene has CDR1 LNHDA and CDR2 SQIVND (reference sequence). CDR3 residues: CASPGTGGKPPAYEQYF. DNA for the CDR3: TGTGCCAGCCCCGGGACAGGGGGTAAACCCCCAGCCTACGAGCAGTACTTC.

This sequence joins TRBV21-1 and TRBJ2-3; TRBD1, the D gene given by the table, was not confirmed from the DNA. TRBV21-1 is termed a pseudogene. The length of the CDR3 is 16 residues. The CDR3 DNA is TGTGCCAGCAGCAAAGTAGGGACAGGGGTGGGAGATACGCAGTATTTT. Protein product: CASSKVGTGVGDTQYF.

The chain combines TRBV5-1 with TRBJ2-2; the D gene is possibly TRBD1 (5 bases). Germline V CDR1 and CDR2: SGHRS, YFSETQ. CDR3 length: 16 amino acids. V was shortened by 0 bases and J by 0 bases, with 9 bases between the two germline ends. CDR3 region: CASSLGGGSNTGELFF. The CDR3 region has the DNA TGCGCCAGCAGCTTGGGGGGCGGTTCGAACACCGGGGAGCTGTTTTTT.